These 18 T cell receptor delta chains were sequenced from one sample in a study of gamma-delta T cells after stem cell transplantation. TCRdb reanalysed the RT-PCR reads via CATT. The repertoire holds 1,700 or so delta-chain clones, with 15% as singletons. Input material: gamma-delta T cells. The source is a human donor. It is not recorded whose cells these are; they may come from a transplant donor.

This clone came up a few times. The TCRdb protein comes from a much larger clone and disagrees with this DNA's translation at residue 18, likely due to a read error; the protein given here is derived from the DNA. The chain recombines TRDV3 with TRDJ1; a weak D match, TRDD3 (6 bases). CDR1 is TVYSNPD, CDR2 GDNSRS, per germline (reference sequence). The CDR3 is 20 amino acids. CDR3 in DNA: TGTGCCTTTACAAGGAACCCTCCTAACGTACTGGGTGGGTACACCGATAAATTCATCTTT. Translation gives CAFTRNPPNVLGGYTDKFIF. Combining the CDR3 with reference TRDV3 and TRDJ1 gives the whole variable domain CDKVTQSSPDQTVASGSEVVLLCTYDTVYSNPDLFWYRIRPDYSFQFVFYGDNSRSEGADFTQGRFSVKHILTQKAFHLVISPVRTEDSATYYCAFTRNPPNVLGGYTDKFIFGKGTRVTVEP.

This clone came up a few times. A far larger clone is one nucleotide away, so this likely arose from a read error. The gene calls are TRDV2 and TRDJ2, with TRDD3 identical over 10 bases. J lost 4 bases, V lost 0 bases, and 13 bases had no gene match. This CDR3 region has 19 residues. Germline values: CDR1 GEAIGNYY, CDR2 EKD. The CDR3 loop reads CACDTITGGDTQRTAQLFF. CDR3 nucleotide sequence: TGTGCCTGTGACACCATAACTGGGGGGGATACGCAAAGGACAGCACAACTCTTCTTT.

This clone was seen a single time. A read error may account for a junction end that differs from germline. In nucleotides, the CDR3 is TGTGCTATTGGGGAAAAAAAAACCTACGGTACGGATTCCCCGACCTATAAACCCATCTTT. This sequence encodes CAIGEKKTYGTDSPTYKPIF. The V and J genes are TRDV1 and TRDJ1; either TRDD2 or TRDD3 may fit D (5 bases each). The CDR3 spans 20 residues. CDR1 TSWWSYY and CDR2 QGS come from the germline V gene.

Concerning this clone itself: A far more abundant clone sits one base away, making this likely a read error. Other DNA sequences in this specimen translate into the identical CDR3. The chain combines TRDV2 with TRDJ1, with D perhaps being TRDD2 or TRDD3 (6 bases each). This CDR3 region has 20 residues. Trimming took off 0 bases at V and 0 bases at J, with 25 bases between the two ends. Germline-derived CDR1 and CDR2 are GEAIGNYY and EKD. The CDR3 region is CACDTPPPTLGMAYTDKLIF. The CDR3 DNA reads TGTGCCTGTGACACCCCGCCTCCTACTCTGGGGATGGCCTACACCGATAAACTCATCTTT.

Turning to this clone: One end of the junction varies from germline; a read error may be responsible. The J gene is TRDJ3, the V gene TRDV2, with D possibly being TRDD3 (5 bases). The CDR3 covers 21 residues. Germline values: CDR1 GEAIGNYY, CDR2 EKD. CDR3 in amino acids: CACDKAGGLPVISCDTRQMFF. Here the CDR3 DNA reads TGTGCCTGTGACAAAGCCGGGGGGCTACCCGTGATCTCCTGTGACACCCGACAGATGTTTTTC.

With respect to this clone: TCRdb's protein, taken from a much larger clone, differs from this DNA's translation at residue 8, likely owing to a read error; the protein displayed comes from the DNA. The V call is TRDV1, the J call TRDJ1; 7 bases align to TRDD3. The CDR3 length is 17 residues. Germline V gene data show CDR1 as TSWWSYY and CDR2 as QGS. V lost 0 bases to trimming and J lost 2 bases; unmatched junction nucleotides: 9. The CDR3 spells CALGELVCGGRTDKLIF. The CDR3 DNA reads TGTGCTCTTGGGGAACTTGTGTGTGGGGGACGGACCGATAAACTCATCTTT.

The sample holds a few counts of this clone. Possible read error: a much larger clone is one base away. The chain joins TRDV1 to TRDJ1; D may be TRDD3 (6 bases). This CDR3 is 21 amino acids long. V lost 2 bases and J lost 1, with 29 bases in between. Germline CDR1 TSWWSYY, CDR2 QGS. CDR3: CALGECRPSGRIPFATDKLIF. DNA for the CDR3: TGTGCTCTTGGGGAATGTAGACCCTCCGGGAGGATACCGTTCGCCACCGATAAACTCATCTTT.

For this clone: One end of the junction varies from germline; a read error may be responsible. CDR3 coding DNA: TGTGCCTGTGACACCGTACTGGGGGGGATCTCCTTGGACACCCGACAGATGTTTTTC. Protein sequence: CACDTVLGGISLDTRQMFF. The J gene is TRDJ3, the V gene TRDV2; 8 bases align to TRDD3. From germline, CDR1 is GEAIGNYY and CDR2 EKD. The CDR3 is 19 residues long.

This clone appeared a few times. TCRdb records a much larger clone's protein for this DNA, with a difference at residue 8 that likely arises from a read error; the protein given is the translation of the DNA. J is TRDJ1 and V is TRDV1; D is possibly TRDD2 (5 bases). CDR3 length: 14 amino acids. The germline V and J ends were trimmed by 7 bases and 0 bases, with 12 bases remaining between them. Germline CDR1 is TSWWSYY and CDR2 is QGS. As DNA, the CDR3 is TGTGCTCTTGCGACCTTCTTCTACACCGATAAACTCATCTTT. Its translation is CALATFFYTDKLIF.

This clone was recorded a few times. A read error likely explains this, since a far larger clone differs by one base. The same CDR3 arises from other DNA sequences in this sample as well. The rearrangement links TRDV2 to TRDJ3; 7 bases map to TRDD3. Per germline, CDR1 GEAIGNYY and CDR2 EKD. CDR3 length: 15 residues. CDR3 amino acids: CACDTGYWDTRQMFF. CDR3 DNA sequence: TGTGCCTGTGACACGGGATACTGGGACACCCGGCAGATGTTTTTC.

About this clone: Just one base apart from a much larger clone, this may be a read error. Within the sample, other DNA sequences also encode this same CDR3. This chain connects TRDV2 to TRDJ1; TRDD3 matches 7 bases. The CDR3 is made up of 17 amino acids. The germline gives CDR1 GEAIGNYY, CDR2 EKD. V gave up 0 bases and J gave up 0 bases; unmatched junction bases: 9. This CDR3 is CACDTVRALGDTDKLIF. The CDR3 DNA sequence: TGTGCCTGTGACACCGTCCGAGCGCTGGGGGACACCGATAAACTCATCTTT.

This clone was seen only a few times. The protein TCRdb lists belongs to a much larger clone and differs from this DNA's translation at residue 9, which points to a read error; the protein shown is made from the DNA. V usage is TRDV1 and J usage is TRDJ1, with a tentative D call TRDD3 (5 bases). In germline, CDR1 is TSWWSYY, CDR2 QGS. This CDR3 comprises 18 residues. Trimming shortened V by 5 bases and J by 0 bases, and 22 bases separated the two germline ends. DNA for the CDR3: TGTGCTCTTGGGACCAAAGGGATGAGGGAGATGTACACCGATAAACTCATCTTT. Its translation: CALGTKGMREMYTDKLIF.

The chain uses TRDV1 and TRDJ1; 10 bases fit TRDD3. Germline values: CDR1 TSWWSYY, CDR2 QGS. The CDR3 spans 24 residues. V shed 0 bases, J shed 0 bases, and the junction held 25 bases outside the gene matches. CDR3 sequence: CALGELRSGVRTLGDTPYTDKLIF. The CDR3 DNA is TGTGCTCTTGGGGAACTACGGAGTGGTGTTCGTACCTTGGGGGATACTCCGTACACCGATAAACTCATCTTT.

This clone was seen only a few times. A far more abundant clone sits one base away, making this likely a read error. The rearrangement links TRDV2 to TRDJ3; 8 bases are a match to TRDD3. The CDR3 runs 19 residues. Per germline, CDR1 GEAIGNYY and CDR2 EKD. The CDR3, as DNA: TGTGCCTGTGGCACCGTACTGGGGGGGAGCTCCTGGGACACCCGACAGATGTTTTTC. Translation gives CACGTVLGGSSWDTRQMFF.

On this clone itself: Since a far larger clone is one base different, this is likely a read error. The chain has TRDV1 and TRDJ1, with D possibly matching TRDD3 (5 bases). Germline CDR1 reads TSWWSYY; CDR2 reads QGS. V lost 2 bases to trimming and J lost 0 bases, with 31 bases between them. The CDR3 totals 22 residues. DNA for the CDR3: TGTGCTCTTGGGGAATTGTTATGCGACTGTGGGATGTTCAGGGTCCACACCGATAAACTCATCTTT. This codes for CALGELLCDCGMFRVHTDKLIF.

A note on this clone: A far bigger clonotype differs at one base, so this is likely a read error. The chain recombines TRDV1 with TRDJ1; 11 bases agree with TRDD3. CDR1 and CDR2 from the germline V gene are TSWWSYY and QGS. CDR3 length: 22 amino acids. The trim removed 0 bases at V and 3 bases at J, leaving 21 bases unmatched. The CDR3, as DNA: TGTGCTCTTGGGGAACTATCCCCCCTACTAACTCTACTGGGGGATATCCCCGATAAACTCATCTTT. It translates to CALGELSPLLTLLGDIPDKLIF.

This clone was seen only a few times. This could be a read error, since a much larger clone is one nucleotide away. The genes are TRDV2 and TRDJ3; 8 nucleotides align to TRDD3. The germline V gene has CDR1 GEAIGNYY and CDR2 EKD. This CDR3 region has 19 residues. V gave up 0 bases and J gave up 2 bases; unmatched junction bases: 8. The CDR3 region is CACDTVLGASPWDTRQMFF. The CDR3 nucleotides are TGTGCCTGTGACACCGTACTGGGGGCCTCCCCCTGGGACACCCGACAGATGTTTTTC.

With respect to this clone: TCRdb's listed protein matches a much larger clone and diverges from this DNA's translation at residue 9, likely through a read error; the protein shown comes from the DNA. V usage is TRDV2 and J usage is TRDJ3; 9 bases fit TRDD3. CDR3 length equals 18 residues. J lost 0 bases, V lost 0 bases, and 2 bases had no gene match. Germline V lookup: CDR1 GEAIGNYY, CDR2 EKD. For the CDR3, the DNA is TGTGCCTGTGACACCGTACTGGGGGACTCCTGGGACACCCGACAGATGTTTTTC. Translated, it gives CACDTVLGDSWDTRQMFF.